The clone carrying this TCR beta chain was seen just once. The DNA is left out, because the CDR3 cannot be placed on it with certainty; the CDR3 is given as TCRdb lists it. This specimen belongs to a study of blood T cell repertoires in COVID-19. Across the study: Acute and convalescent COVID-19 specimens originated in the United States, Italy and Spain. PBMCs, B-cell-depleted T cells, or T cells provided the cDNA or gDNA that made up the material.

A Seattle source enrolled patients during active infection and followed them longitudinally. The CDR3 is 12 residues long, ends included. Source study methods: Estimation of nucleated cell counts relied on the amplification of reference gene primers. Clones were sequenced by immunoSEQ multiplex PCR, and TCRdb holds only the in-frame ones, with some missing. V and J calls and clone size come straight from that table; D and trimming were deduced from the DNA. The sample lists about 140,000 clones, roughly 84% occurring once. Sequencing used peripheral blood. The chain combines TRBV12-3 or TRBV12-4 with TRBJ2-3; TRBD1 was called by the table and not checked on the DNA. The sequence came from a man aged 25-45 years with COVID-19, enrolled during active disease. This CDR3 is CASSFGTGAKHF.